This TCR beta chain was recorded in a study of identical twins. Study-level findings and limits: Findings came from cross-sectional statistics, without long-term follow-up of donors.

TCRdb called the 5' RACE reads again in MiXCR, with one record for every CDR3 protein. The sample lists 120,000 to 150,000 distinct CDR3 sequences, roughly 3.3% occurring once. In regard to this clonotype: Antigen specificity is unknown.

Between the trimmed V and J ends, which lost 5 bases and 5 bases, there was a span of 12 bases. The CDR3 runs 13 residues. The V gene's germline CDR1 is SGHVS and CDR2 FNYEAQ. The chain employs TRBV7-6 and TRBJ2-5; weak D call: TRBD2 (5 bases). Material: memory T cells sorted from blood. This receptor was taken from a man between 18 and 35 years old in good health. The CDR3 coding sequence is TGTGCCAGCAGCCCCGGGGTTGGGGAGACCCAGTACTTC. This encodes CASSPGVGETQYF. The whole variable domain, remainder taken from reference TRBV7-6 and TRBJ2-5, is GAGVSQSPRYKVTKRGQDVALRCDPISGHVSLYWYRQALGQGPEFLTYFNYEAQQDKSGLPNDRFSAERPEGSISTLTIQRTEQRDSAMYRCASSPGVGETQYFGPGTRLLVL.